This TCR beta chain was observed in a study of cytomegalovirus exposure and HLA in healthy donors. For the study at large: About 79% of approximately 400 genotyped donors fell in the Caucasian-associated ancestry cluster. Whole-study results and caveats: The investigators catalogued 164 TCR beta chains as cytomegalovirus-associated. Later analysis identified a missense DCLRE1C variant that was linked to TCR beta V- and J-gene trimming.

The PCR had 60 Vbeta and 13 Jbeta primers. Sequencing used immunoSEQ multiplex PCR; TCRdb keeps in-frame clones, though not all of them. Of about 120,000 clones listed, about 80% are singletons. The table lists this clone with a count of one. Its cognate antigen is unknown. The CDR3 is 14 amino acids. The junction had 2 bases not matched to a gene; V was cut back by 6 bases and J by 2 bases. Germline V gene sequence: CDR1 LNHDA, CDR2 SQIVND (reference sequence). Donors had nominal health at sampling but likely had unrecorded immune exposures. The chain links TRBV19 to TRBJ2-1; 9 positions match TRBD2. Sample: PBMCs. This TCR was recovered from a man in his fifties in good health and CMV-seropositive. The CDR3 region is CASSGTSPYNEQFF. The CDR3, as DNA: TGTGCCAGTAGCGGGACTAGCCCCTACAATGAGCAGTTCTTC.